The clone carrying this T cell receptor beta chain was seen a single time. Its antigen is not identified. Libraries were prepared by immunoSEQ multiplex PCR; TCRdb keeps only in-frame clonotypes and omits some of them. The sample has 300,000 or so clones, around 90% seen once. These data belong to a study of cytomegalovirus exposure and HLA in healthy donors. Study-level background: The 120 validation repertoires matched the approximately 700 first-cohort repertoires in platform, a later analysis reported. General study points: Cytomegalovirus status was reportedly diagnosed by the classifier with high specificity and sensitivity. Specific recognition of CMV antigens was confirmed in vitro for a few chains (all CMV-associated).

Germline values: CDR1 SGHRS, CDR2 YFSETQ. V dropped 0 bases and J dropped 5 bases, with 11 bases sitting between them. The CDR3 totals 14 residues. The V gene is TRBV5-1, the J gene TRBJ1-1; D remains ambiguous. This TCR derives from a man between 25 and 39 years old in good health and CMV-seronegative. Material for sequencing was PBMCs. CDR3 sequence reads: CASSLAGEGTEAFF. DNA for the CDR3: TGCGCCAGCAGCTTGGCAGGCGAAGGAACTGAAGCTTTCTTT.